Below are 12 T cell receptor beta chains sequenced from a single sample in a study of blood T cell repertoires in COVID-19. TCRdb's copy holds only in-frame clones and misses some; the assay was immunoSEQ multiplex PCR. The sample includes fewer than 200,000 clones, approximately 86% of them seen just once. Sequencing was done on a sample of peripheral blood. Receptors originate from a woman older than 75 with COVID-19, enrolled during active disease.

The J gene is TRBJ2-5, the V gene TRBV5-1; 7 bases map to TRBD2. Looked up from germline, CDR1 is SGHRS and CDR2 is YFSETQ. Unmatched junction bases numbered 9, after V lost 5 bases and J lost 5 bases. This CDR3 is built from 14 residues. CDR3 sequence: CASRGGRARETQYF. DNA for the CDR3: TGCGCCAGCAGGGGTGGGAGGGCCCGTGAGACCCAGTACTTC.

CDR3 nucleotides: TGTGCCAGCAGCCCGCGGGGACAGGGATTCGAGGGCGAGCAGTACTTC. Translation: CASSPRGQGFEGEQYF. The V call is TRBV7-6, the J call TRBJ2-7; 9 nucleotides match TRBD1. The trim removed 5 bases at V and 6 bases at J, leaving 14 bases unmatched. Germline values: CDR1 SGHVS, CDR2 FNYEAQ. This CDR3 is built from 16 residues.

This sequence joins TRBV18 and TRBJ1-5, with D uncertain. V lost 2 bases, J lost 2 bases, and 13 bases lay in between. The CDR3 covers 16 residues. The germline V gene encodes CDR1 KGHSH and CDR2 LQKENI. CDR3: CASSPVEGRGNQPQHF. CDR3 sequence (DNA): TGTGCCAGCTCACCAGTGGAGGGTCGGGGCAATCAGCCCCAGCATTTT.

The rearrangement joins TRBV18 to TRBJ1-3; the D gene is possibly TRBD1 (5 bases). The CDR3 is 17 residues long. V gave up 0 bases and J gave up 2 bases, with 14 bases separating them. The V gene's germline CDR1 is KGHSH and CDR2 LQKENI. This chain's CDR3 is CASSPPGMGGTGNTIYF. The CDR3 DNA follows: TGTGCCAGCTCACCACCTGGAATGGGGGGAACTGGAAACACCATATATTTT.

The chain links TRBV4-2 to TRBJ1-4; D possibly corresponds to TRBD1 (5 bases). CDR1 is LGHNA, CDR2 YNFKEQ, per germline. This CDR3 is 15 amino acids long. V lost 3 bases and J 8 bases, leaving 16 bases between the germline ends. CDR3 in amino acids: CASSHQRGEGEKLFF. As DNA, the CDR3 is TGTGCCAGCAGCCACCAACGGGGGGAAGGGGAAAAACTGTTTTTT.

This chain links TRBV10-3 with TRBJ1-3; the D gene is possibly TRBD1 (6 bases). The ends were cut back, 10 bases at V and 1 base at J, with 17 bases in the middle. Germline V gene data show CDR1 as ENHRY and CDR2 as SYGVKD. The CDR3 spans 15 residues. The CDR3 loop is CANGRGGVSGNTIYF. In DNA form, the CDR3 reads TGTGCCAACGGCAGGGGAGGGGTGTCTGGAAACACCATATATTTT.

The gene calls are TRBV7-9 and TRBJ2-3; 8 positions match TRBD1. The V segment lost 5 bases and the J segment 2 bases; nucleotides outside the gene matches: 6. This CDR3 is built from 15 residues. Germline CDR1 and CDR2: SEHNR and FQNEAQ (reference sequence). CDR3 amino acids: CASSIGQGHTDTQYF. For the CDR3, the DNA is TGTGCCAGCAGCATTGGACAGGGCCACACAGATACGCAGTATTTT.

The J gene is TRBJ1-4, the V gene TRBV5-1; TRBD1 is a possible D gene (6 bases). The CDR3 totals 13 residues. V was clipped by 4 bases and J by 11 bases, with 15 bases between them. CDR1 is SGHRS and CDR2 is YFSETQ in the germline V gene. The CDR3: CASSLGQQSKLFF. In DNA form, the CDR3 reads TGCGCCAGCAGCCTCGGACAGCAAAGTAAACTGTTTTTT.

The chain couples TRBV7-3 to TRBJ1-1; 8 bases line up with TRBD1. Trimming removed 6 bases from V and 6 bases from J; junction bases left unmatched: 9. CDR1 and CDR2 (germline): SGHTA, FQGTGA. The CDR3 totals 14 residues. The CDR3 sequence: CASRQGAGRSEAFF. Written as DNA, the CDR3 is TGTGCCAGCAGGCAGGGGGCAGGGAGGTCTGAAGCTTTCTTT.

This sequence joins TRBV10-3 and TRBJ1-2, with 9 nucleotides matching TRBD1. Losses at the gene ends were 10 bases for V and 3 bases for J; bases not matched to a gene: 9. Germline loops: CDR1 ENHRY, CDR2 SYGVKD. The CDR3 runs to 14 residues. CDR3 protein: CATHLTGGDYGYTF. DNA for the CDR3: TGTGCCACCCATTTGACAGGGGGGGACTATGGCTACACCTTC.

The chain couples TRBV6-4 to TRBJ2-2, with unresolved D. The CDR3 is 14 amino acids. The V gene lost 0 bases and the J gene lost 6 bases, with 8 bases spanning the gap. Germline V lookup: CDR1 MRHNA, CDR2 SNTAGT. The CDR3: CASSDSIRPGELFF. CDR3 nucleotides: TGTGCCAGCAGTGACTCGATCAGGCCCGGGGAGCTGTTTTTT.

The CDR3 here is CASSADRVAEAFF. For the CDR3, the DNA is TGTGCCAGCAGTGCAGACAGGGTGGCTGAAGCTTTCTTT. V and J are TRBV12-3 or TRBV12-4 and TRBJ1-1, with 7 bases identical to TRBD1. The CDR3 spans 13 residues. V lost 5 bases, J lost 6 bases, and 6 bases stayed unmatched.